Included here is one TCR beta chain sequence, with context. The source of the sample is a study of blood T cell repertoires in COVID-19. Study-level background: Samples taken during acute and convalescent COVID-19 were collected in the United States, Italy and Spain. Sample material is recorded as cDNA or gDNA derived from T cells, B-cell-depleted T cells, or PBMCs.

The CDR3 loop spans 15 amino acids. Germline assignment: CDR1 SNHLY and CDR2 FYNNEI. With 7 bases clipped from V and 7 bases from J, the junction kept 10 bases outside the gene matches. Source study methods: Using reference gene primer amplification, nucleated cell counts were estimated. Libraries were prepared by immunoSEQ multiplex PCR; TCRdb keeps only in-frame clonotypes and omits some of them. The V and J calls and the clone size are those of that table, but D and trimming were determined from the DNA. The sample lists more than 250,000 clones, more than 75% occurring once. The sample consisted of peripheral blood. J is TRBJ1-6 and V is TRBV2, with TRBD1 identical over 7 bases. The sequence came from a young woman who had recovered from COVID-19. The CDR3 reads CASTPGGQINSPLHF. The CDR3 coding sequence is TGTGCCAGCACACCCGGGGGACAGATAAATTCACCCCTCCACTTT.